A selection of T cell receptor beta chains follows, all from one sample in a study of T cells in Graves' hyperthyroidism and ophthalmopathy. TCRdb analysed the multiplex PCR reads with MiXCR anew, one entry per CDR3 protein. Of about 570,000 distinct CDR3 sequences in the sample, about 43% were seen once. Sequenced material: peripheral blood or thyroid tissue (not recorded which). The receptors shown here come from an adult woman with Graves' disease, either hyperthyroidism or ophthalmopathy (not recorded which). The CDR3 runs from the conserved cysteine through the conserved F or W. Fields, in order: V gene, J gene, D gene, clone size, CDR3 DNA, CDR3 protein. D genes are given only for firm matches. The size entry is marked missing in some rows and otherwise reads once, few, many or a size class.

TRBV19	TRBJ2-7	.	.	TGTGCCAGTAGACCCTCGCGGGCATCCTACGAGCAGTGGTTC	CASRPSRASYEQWF
TRBV7-9	TRBJ2-5	TRBD2	once	TGTGCCAGCAGCCTAACTAGCGGGGGTTCAGGGACCCAGTACTTC	CASSLTSGGSGTQYF
TRBV5-1	TRBJ1-1	.	.	TGCGCCAGCAGCTTCCATACAAGGTACGCTTTCTTT	CASSFHTRYAFF
TRBV12-3/TRBV12-4	TRBJ1-2	.	.	TGTGCCAGCAGTTTCCCCACGACAGCTAACTATGGCTACACCTTC	CASSFPTTANYGYTF
TRBV7-3	TRBJ1-2	.	many	TGTGCCAGCAGCTTTAAAGGGGGGGTCTATGGCTACACCTTC	CASSFKGGVYGYTF
TRBV11-2	TRBJ2-7	TRBD2	.	TGTGCCAGCAGCGATGGGGCTAGCGGGAATAACGGGGAGCTGTACTTC	CASSDGASGNNGELYF
TRBV4-1	TRBJ1-3	TRBD1	few	TGCGCCAGCAGCCCGGGGACAGCCTTTCTGTCTGGAAACACCATATATTTT	CASSPGTAFLSGNTIYF
TRBV7-9	TRBJ2-7	TRBD2	.	TGTGCCAGCAGCATTGGACTAGCGGGAAGATACGAGCAGTACTTC	CASSIGLAGRYEQYF
TRBV7-9	TRBJ1-1	TRBD1	.	TGTGCCAGCAGCTTCTTACCGACAGGGGAGAACACTGAAGCTTTCTTT	CASSFLPTGENTEAFF
TRBV19	TRBJ2-2	.	many	TGTGCCAAACAGGGTTCGACCGGGGAGCTGTTTTTT	CAKQGSTGELFF
TRBV6-5	TRBJ1-1	.	many	TGTGCCAGCAGACCCGTCGACGGCCGCAACACTGAAGCTTTCTTT	CASRPVDGRNTEAFF
TRBV5-1	TRBJ1-5	.	many	TGCGCCAGCAGCTTGGCAGGGGACAATCAGCCCCAGCATTTT	CASSLAGDNQPQHF
TRBV7-2	TRBJ1-5	.	.	TGTGCCAGCTACCACCGTCCGATCTATAGCAATCAGCCCCAGCATTTT	CASYHRPIYSNQPQHF
TRBV25-1	TRBJ1-3	.	.	TGTGCCAGCAGTGAATTTGGCCACGCTGGAAACACCATATATTTT	CASSEFGHAGNTIYF
TRBV7-9	TRBJ1-4	TRBD1	.	TGTGCCAGCAGCACAGAAGAGACAGGGCTGTCCAGACTGTTTTTT	CASSTEETGLSRLFF
TRBV7-9	TRBJ2-7	TRBD1	many	TGTGCCAGCAGCTTAGAAGGACAGGGGAACCGATTCGGCTACGAGCAGTACTTC	CASSLEGQGNRFGYEQYF
TRBV7-2	TRBJ1-6	TRBD1	few	TGTGCCAGCAGCTTAGGGGACAGTAAGGCACCCCTCCACTTT	CASSLGDSKAPLHF
TRBV11-2	TRBJ2-7	TRBD1	.	TGTGCCAGCCAAGAGGGCGGACAGGGGCTCGACGAGCAGTACTTT	CASQEGGQGLDEQYF
TRBV12-3/TRBV12-4	TRBJ2-3	.	.	TGTGCCAGCAGTTGGCCGGGAGCGGCAGATACGCAGTATTTT	CASSWPGAADTQYF
TRBV7-2	TRBJ2-5	.	.	TGCGCCAGCAGCCAAGAACAGGGTCAAGAGACCCAGTACTTC	CASSQEQGQETQYF
TRBV4-3	TRBJ1-6	.	.	TGCGCCAGCAGCCAAGAACCAGTTTCACCCCTCCACTTT	CASSQEPVSPLHF
TRBV9	TRBJ2-1	.	.	TGTGCCAGCAGCCGCGGACTAAGTTCCTCTAATGAGCAGTTCTTC	CASSRGLSSSNEQFF